The clone carrying this T cell receptor (beta chain) has only a few counts. The antigen is unknown. This entry is derived from a study of CD8+ T cells in alopecia areata. The germline CDR1 and CDR2 sequences are SEHNR and FQNEAQ (reference sequence). This CDR3 has 12 amino acids. Trimming removed 11 bases at V and 3 bases at J, with 14 bases between. Findings and limits, study-wide: Mice showed TCR sharing more clearly than patients did, possibly owing to HLA.

Once RNA had been extracted, it was reverse transcribed into cDNA to act as the sequencing template. Sequencing was performed with immunoSEQ multiplex PCR; in TCRdb, only in-frame clones are kept and a portion is missing. The table includes about 140,000 clones, 62% detected once. The chain employs TRBV7-9 and TRBJ2-7; D could derive from TRBD1 or TRBD2 (6 bases each). This TCR derives from a human donor in good health. The sequenced sample was CD8+ T cells sorted from blood. CDR3 coding DNA: TGTGCCGGAGGGGGGTCTGACTACGAGCAGTACTTC. Translation: CAGGGSDYEQYF.